This TCR beta chain appears in the sequencing data of a study of T cells in Graves' hyperthyroidism and ophthalmopathy. Findings and limits, study-wide: The model made its ophthalmopathy prediction, and onset followed a median roughly 6.5 months later. In the blood, most expanded thyroid clonotypes above 0.001 appeared as well. Ophthalmopathy stood apart from stable hyperthyroidism in a 13 V-J model.

Remarks on this clonotype: No antigen is known for it.

Exclusion of a patient resulted from uncontrolled infection, other autoimmune disease, pregnancy or lactation. Amplified TCR beta CDR3 regions came from RNA transcripts. TCR CDR3 underwent first-round RT-PCR with the HTBI primer set. TCRdb reprocessed the multiplex PCR reads with MiXCR, giving one entry per CDR3 protein. The sample holds 550,000 to 600,000 distinct CDR3 sequences, 46% seen once. CDR1 ENHRY and CDR2 SYGVKD come from the germline V gene. There are 13 residues in the CDR3. Between the trimmed V and J ends, which lost 5 bases and 2 bases, there was a span of 10 bases. The receptor's source is an adult woman with Graves' disease, either hyperthyroidism or ophthalmopathy (not recorded which). The chain has TRBV10-3 and TRBJ2-7; no firm D call. Sequences were obtained from peripheral blood or thyroid tissue (not recorded which). The CDR3 is CAISPSAPYEQYF. The CDR3 DNA sequence: TGTGCCATCAGTCCGTCGGCTCCCTACGAGCAGTACTTC.